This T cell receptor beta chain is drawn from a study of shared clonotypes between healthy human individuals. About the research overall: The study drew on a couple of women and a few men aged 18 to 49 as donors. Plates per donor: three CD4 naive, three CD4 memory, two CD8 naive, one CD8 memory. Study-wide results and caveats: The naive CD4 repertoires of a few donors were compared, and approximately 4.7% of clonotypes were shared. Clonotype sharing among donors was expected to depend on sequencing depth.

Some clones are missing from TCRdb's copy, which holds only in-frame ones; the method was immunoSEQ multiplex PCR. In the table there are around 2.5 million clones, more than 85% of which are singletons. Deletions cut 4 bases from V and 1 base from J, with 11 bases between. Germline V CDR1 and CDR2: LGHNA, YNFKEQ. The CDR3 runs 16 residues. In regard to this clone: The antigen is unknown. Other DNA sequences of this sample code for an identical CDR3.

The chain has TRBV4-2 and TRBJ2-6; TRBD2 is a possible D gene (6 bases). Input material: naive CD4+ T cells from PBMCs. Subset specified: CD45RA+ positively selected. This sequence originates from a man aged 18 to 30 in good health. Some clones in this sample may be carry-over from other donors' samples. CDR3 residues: CASSLGLLSGANVLTF. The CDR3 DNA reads TGTGCCAGCAGCCTGGGACTTCTATCTGGGGCCAACGTCCTGACTTTC.